The 18 T cell receptor beta chains given below trace back to one sample, sequenced in a study of technical replicates of blood from several donors. TCRdb keeps only in-frame clones here, not all; method: immunoSEQ multiplex PCR. Of around 60,000 clones in the sample, more than 85% were seen once. Sequenced input: PBMCs. These receptors were taken from a human donor in good health. Some clones in this sample may be carry-over from other donors' samples.

V gene TRBV25-1 combines with J gene TRBJ2-5; no definite D call. There are 14 residues in the CDR3. Per the germline V gene, CDR1 is MGHDK and CDR2 is SYGVNS. The V and J ends lost 2 bases and 5 bases respectively, with 12 bases between them. The CDR3: CASSEPRVEETQYF. The CDR3 region has the DNA TGTGCCAGCAGTGAACCGAGAGTCGAGGAGACCCAGTACTTC.

The gene calls are TRBV11-3 and TRBJ2-1, with TRBD2 identical over 10 bases. The junction had 4 bases not matched to a gene; V was cut back by 2 bases and J by 6 bases. Germline V lookup: CDR1 SGHNT, CDR2 YENEEA. The CDR3 sequence is 15 residues long. CDR3 in amino acids: CASSLSGGAGNEQFF. The DNA of the CDR3 is TGTGCCAGCAGCTTAAGCGGGGGGGCGGGCAATGAGCAGTTCTTC.

This chain connects TRBV28 to TRBJ2-7; possible D gene TRBD2, 5 bases. V lost 4 bases and J lost 6, with 16 bases in between. Germline CDR1 reads MDHEN; CDR2 reads SYDVKM. This CDR3 spans 14 amino acids. The CDR3 is CASSYPLSVSEQYF. CDR3 bases: TGTGCCAGCAGTTACCCCCTTAGCGTGAGCGAGCAGTACTTC.

The rearrangement uses TRBV7-9 and TRBJ1-1; tentative D call: TRBD1 (6 bases). Germline V gene lookup returns CDR1 SEHNR and CDR2 FQNEAQ (reference sequence). The CDR3 covers 15 residues. Trimming took 5 bases from V and 5 from J, leaving 18 bases between them. The CDR3 coding sequence is TGTGCCAGCAGCCGAATCAGGGGAATGGTGACTGAAGCTTTCTTT. Amino acid sequence: CASSRIRGMVTEAFF.

This chain links TRBV4-1 with TRBJ2-3; a weak D match, TRBD1 (5 bases). The CDR3 has 15 amino acids. V dropped 4 bases and J dropped 2 bases, with 13 bases sitting between them. Germline V CDR1 and CDR2: MGHRA, YSYEKL. The chain's CDR3 is CASSLQQDPTDTQYF. CDR3 coding DNA: TGCGCCAGCAGCCTACAACAGGACCCCACAGATACGCAGTATTTT.

The gene calls are TRBV4-1 and TRBJ1-6; 7 nucleotides line up with TRBD1. V lost 2 bases, J lost 7 bases, and 11 bases stayed unmatched. In germline, CDR1 is MGHRA, CDR2 YSYEKL. This CDR3 is 17 amino acids long. The CDR3 protein is CASSQTSGGRRNSPLHF. The CDR3 DNA reads as TGCGCCAGCAGCCAAACATCAGGGGGAAGGCGGAATTCACCCCTCCACTTT.

The rearrangement uses TRBV7-2 and TRBJ1-1; 10 bases fit TRBD1. The CDR3 totals 14 residues. V lost 6 bases and J lost 1; bases outside the gene matches: 2. CDR1 and CDR2 (germline): SGHTA, FQGNSA. CDR3 nucleotide sequence: TGTGCCAGCAGTGGACAGGGGGGGAACACTGAAGCTTTCTTT. Translating it yields CASSGQGGNTEAFF.

This clone was seen just once. This sequence joins TRBV29-1 and TRBJ2-5, with 7 bases identical to TRBD1. The CDR3 is 12 residues long. Germline V gene data show CDR1 as SQVTM and CDR2 as ANQGSEA. The V segment lost 8 bases and the J segment 0 bases; nucleotides outside the gene matches: 3. The DNA for the CDR3 is TGCAGCACTGGGACAGACCAAGAGACCCAGTACTTC. It codes for CSTGTDQETQYF.

The chain is built from TRBV4-3 and TRBJ2-5; TRBD2 aligns across 7 bases. Unmatched junction bases numbered 11, after V lost 5 bases and J lost 2 bases. Germline V gives CDR1 LGHNA, CDR2 YSLEER. The CDR3 has 16 residues. DNA for the CDR3: TGCGCCAGCAGCAGCGGTCCTAGCGGTGAACAAGAGACCCAGTACTTC. This sequence encodes CASSSGPSGEQETQYF.

The sample holds one count of this clone. This chain links TRBV2 with TRBJ2-7, with a possible D match to TRBD1 (6 bases). Trimming took off 6 bases at V and 0 bases at J, with 15 bases between the two ends. The germline gives CDR1 SNHLY, CDR2 FYNNEI. The CDR3 length is 15 residues. Here the CDR3 DNA reads TGTGCCAGCAGAGTCGGGGCAGGGGCCTCCTACGAGCAGTACTTC. Its translation: CASRVGAGASYEQYF.

This sequence joins TRBV7-9 and TRBJ1-1; tentatively, D is TRBD1 (6 bases). V shed 5 bases and J shed 11 bases, with 15 bases lying between them. The CDR3 extends over 12 amino acids. CDR1 SEHNR and CDR2 FQNEAQ come from the germline V gene (reference sequence). CDR3 region: CASSAWTVEAFF. The DNA of the CDR3 is TGTGCCAGCAGCGCCTGGACAGTTGAGGCTTTCTTT.

The chain joins TRBV5-1 to TRBJ1-4; 7 nucleotides agree with TRBD1. Germline CDR1 is SGHRS and CDR2 is YFSETQ. The trim removed 4 bases at V and 7 bases at J, leaving 16 bases unmatched. The CDR3 is 17 amino acids. The CDR3 is CASSRSGTAQPGEKLFF. The CDR3 DNA sequence: TGCGCCAGCAGCAGGTCCGGGACAGCCCAGCCAGGTGAAAAACTGTTTTTT.

V gene TRBV13 combines with J gene TRBJ2-3; 13 bases are shared with TRBD2. The CDR3 is made up of 17 amino acids. Germline lookup yields CDR1 PRHDT and CDR2 FYEKMQ (reference sequence). With V trimmed by 8 bases and J by 5 bases, 13 bases remained unmatched. CDR3 coding DNA: TGTGCCAGCGGGACTAGCGGGAACATACGCCTCCTAGATACGCAGTATTTT. Residues: CASGTSGNIRLLDTQYF.

The chain combines TRBV6-1 with TRBJ1-1, with a possible D match to TRBD1 (5 bases). Germline V lookup: CDR1 MNHNS, CDR2 SASEGT. The CDR3 sequence is 14 residues long. Trimming took 2 bases from V and 5 from J, leaving 12 bases between them. As DNA, the CDR3 is TGTGCCAGCAGTGAACGATGGGGGGAGACTGAAGCTTTCTTT. As protein: CASSERWGETEAFF.

This chain connects TRBV19 to TRBJ2-7; TRBD1 matches at 11 bases. V was clipped by 7 bases and J by 7 bases; unmatched bases: 12. This CDR3 contains 15 residues. CDR1 is LNHDA and CDR2 is SQIVND in the germline V gene (reference sequence). The CDR3 loop is CASTPGRDRGYEQYF. In DNA form, the CDR3 reads TGTGCCAGTACCCCCGGTAGGGACAGGGGGTATGAGCAGTACTTC. The full variable domain, in which reference TRBV19 and TRBJ2-7 provide the parts outside the CDR3, is DGGITQSPKYLFRKEGQNVTLSCEQNLNHDAMYWYRQDPGQGLRLIYYSQIVNDFQKGDIAEGYSVSREKKESFPLTVTSAQKNPTAFYLCASTPGRDRGYEQYFGPGTRLTVT.

The rearrangement links TRBV7-2 to TRBJ1-5; the match to TRBD1 covers 8 bases. With 5 bases clipped from V and 5 bases from J, the junction kept 8 bases outside the gene matches. The germline V gene has CDR1 SGHTA and CDR2 FQGNSA. The length of the CDR3 is 15 residues. For the CDR3, the DNA is TGTGCCAGCAGCAGCCGACAGGGGCTTTATCAGCCCCAGCATTTT. Translated, it gives CASSSRQGLYQPQHF.

This clone was observed a single time. J is TRBJ2-4 and V is TRBV5-1; maybe TRBD2 (6 bases). The V end was cut by 4 bases, the J end by 9 bases, with 17 bases between. The germline gives CDR1 SGHRS, CDR2 YFSETQ. The CDR3 totals 14 residues. The CDR3 DNA sequence: TGCGCCAGCAGCCCGCTACTCATCGGGGGCATTCAGTACTTC. Translated: CASSPLLIGGIQYF.

V and J are TRBV5-1 and TRBJ2-6, with D perhaps TRBD1 (6 bases). CDR1 and CDR2 (germline): SGHRS, YFSETQ. Between the trimmed V and J ends, which lost 4 bases and 3 bases, there was a span of 11 bases. The CDR3 is 15 residues long. In nucleotides, the CDR3 is TGCGCCAGCAGCCCCAGGGGCGATGGGGCCAACGTCCTGACTTTC. Amino acids: CASSPRGDGANVLTF.